The T cell receptor (beta chain) described here comes from a study of regulatory T cells in long-lasting Graves disease. Points from the study as a whole: With persistent disease, TRBV28, TRBJ1-2 and TRBJ2-5 were the favored segments.

From germline, CDR1 is MNHEY and CDR2 SMNVEV (reference sequence). The CDR3 extends over 17 amino acids. V dropped 2 bases and J dropped 2; count of bases not matched to a gene: 9. Time point given: newly diagnosed GD, antithyroid drugs for less than 3 months. TCR sequences were obtained from RNA taken from PBMCs. To note about this clonotype: Its cognate antigen is unknown.

Combining iRepertoire HTBI primers with Arm-PCR of CDR3 regions, the authors built TCR beta libraries. One entry per CDR3 protein results from TCRdb running MiXCR on the multiplex PCR reads. The data hold about 200,000 distinct CDR3 sequences, with approximately 18% observed a single time. The same sample was also used in a study of T cells in Graves' hyperthyroidism and ophthalmopathy. That publication notes: Disease duration under 2 months; hyperthyroidism patients were aged 18 to 65.

This TCR was recovered from a woman in her twenties or thirties with Graves disease. The sample here was peripheral blood mononuclear cells (PBMCs), taken at new diagnosis, from a patient treated with antithyroid drugs. This chain uses TRBV27 with TRBJ1-5; 7 bases fit TRBD1. CDR3 sequence: CASSLMVGRGGNQPQHF. The CDR3 region has the DNA TGTGCCAGCAGTTTAATGGTGGGCAGGGGGGGCAATCAGCCCCAGCATTTT.